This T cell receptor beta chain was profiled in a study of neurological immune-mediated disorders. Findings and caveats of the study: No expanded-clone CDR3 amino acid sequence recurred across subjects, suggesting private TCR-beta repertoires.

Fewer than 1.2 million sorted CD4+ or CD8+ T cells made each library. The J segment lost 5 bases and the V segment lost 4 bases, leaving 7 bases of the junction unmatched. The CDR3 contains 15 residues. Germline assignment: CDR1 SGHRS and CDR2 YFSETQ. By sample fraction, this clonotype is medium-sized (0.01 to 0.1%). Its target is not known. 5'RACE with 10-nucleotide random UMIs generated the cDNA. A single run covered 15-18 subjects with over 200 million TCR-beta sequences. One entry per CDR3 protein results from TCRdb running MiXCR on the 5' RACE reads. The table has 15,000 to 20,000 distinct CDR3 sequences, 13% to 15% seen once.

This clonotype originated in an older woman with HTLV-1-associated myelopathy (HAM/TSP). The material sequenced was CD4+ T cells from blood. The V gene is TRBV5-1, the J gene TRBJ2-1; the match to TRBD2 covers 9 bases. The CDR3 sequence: CASSEGLAKHNEQFF. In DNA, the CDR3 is TGCGCCAGCAGCGAGGGACTAGCTAAACACAATGAGCAGTTCTTC.